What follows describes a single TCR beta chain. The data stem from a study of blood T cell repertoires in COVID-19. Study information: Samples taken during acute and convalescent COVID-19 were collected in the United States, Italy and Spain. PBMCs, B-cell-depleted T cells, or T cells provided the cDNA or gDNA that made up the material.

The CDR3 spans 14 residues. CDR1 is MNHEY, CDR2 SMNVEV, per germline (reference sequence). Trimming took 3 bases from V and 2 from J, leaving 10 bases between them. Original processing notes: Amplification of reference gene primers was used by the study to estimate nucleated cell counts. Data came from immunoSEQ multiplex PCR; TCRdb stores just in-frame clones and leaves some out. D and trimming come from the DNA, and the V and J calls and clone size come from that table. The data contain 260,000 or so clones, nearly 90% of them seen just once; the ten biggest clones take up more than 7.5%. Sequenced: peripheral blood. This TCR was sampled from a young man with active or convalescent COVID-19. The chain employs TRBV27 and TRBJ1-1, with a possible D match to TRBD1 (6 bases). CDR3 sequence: CASSLTGGNTEAFF. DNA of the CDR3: TGTGCCAGCAGTTTGACAGGAGGAAACACTGAAGCTTTCTTT.